The T cell receptor (beta chain) described here comes from a study of blood T cells in healthy people across ages. The study, taken as a whole, reports: Older age went with lower TCR beta diversity per million T cells, in a roughly linear way.

This CDR3 has 12 amino acids. Per germline, CDR1 SGHTA and CDR2 FQGNSA. On this clonotype itself: Its antigen is currently unknown.

Using a J-beta primer mix together with a sample-barcoded 5' primer, a second PCR was run for roughly 7 to 11 cycles. Every cDNA molecule carried a tag from a template-switch adaptor bearing 12 random nucleotides. TCRdb recomputed calls from the 5' RACE reads with MiXCR, one row per CDR3 protein. The sample has hundreds of thousands of distinct CDR3 sequences, 49% seen once. Isolation of PBMCs gave at least 7 million cells per sample. The clonotype originates from a woman in her fifties or sixties in good health. This sequence joins TRBV7-2 and TRBJ2-5, with a tentative D call TRBD2 (6 bases). With the DNA end fitting TRBJ2-7 better, the J assignment may be wrong. Sequencing input: blood. CDR3 in amino acids: CASSRDFCEQYF. CDR3 bases: TGTGCCAGCAGCCGGGACTTCTGCGAGCAGTACTTC.